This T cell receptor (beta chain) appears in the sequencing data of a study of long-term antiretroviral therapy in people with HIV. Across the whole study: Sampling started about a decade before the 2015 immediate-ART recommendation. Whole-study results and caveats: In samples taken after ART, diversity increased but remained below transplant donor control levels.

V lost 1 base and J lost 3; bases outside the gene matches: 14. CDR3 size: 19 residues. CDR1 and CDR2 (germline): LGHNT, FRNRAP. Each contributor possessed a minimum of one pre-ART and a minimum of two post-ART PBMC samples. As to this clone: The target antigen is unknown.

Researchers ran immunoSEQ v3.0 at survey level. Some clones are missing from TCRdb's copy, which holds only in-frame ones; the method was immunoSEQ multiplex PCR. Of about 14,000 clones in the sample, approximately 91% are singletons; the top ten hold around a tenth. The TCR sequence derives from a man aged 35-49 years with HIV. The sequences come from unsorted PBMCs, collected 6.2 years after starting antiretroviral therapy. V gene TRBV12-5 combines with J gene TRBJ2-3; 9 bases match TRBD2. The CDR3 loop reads CASGLGQREAPEVTDTQYF. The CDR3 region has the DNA TGTGCTAGTGGTTTGGGACAGCGGGAGGCCCCAGAAGTGACAGATACGCAGTATTTT.